This TCR beta chain was sequenced during a study of blood T cell repertoires in COVID-19. Study-level information: In each case, the material was cDNA or gDNA derived from T cells, B-cell-depleted T cells, or PBMCs.

From germline, CDR1 is SGDLS and CDR2 YYNGEE. The CDR3 loop spans 13 amino acids. Trimming pared 5 bases from V and 7 bases from J, leaving 16 bases between. In the authors' methods: From reference gene primer amplification, estimates of nucleated cell counts were derived. Libraries were prepared by immunoSEQ multiplex PCR; TCRdb keeps only in-frame clonotypes and omits some of them. D and trimming come from the DNA, and the V and J calls and clone size come from that table. The table lists approximately 200,000 clones, 85% of them singletons, with under 20% in the top ten. The sample consisted of PBMCs or T cells enriched from blood (not recorded which). This TCR derives from a man aged 35 to 55 who had recovered from COVID-19. The chain has TRBV9 and TRBJ2-7; the D gene is possibly TRBD1 (5 bases). The chain's CDR3 is CASSSRELGEQYF. The CDR3 DNA follows: TGTGCCAGCAGTAGCAGGGAACTCGGAGAGCAGTACTTC.